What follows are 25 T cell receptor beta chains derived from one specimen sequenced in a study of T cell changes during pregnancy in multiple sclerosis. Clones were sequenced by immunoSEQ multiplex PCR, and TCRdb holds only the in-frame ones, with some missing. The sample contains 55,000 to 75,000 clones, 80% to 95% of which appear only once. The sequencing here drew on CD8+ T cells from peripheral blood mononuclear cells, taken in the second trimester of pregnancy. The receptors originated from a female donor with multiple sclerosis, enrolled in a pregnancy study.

CDR3 sequence reads: CASSKPSGSEQYF. For the CDR3, the DNA is TGTGCCAGCAGCAAACCTAGCGGGAGCGAGCAGTACTTC. This chain links TRBV21-1 with TRBJ2-7; TRBD2 is taken as the D call from the table, unchecked against the DNA. TRBV21-1 is flagged as a pseudogene. This CDR3 spans 13 amino acids.

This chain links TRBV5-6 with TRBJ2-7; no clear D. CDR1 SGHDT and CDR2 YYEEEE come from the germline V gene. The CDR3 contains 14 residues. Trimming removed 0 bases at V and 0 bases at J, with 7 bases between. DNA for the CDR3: TGTGCCAGCAGCTTGGGTAGGAGCTCCTACGAGCAGTACTTC. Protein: CASSLGRSSYEQYF.

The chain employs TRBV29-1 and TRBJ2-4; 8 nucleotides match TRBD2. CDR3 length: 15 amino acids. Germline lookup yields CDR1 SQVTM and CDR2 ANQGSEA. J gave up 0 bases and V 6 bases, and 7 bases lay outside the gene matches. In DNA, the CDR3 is TGCAGCGTCAGAAGCGGGGGCCTAGCCAAAAACATTCAGTACTTC. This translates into CSVRSGGLAKNIQYF.

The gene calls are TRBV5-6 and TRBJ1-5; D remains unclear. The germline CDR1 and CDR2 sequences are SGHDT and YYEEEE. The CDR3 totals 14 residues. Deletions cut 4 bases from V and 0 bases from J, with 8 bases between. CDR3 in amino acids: CASSREGSNQPQHF. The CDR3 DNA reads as TGTGCCAGCAGCCGGGAGGGTAGCAATCAGCCCCAGCATTTT.

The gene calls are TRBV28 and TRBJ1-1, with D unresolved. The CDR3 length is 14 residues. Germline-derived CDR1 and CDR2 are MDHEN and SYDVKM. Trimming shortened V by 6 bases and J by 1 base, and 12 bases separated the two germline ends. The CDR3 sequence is CASRPYTGNTEAFF. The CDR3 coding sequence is TGTGCCAGCAGGCCATACACGGGGAACACTGAAGCTTTCTTT.

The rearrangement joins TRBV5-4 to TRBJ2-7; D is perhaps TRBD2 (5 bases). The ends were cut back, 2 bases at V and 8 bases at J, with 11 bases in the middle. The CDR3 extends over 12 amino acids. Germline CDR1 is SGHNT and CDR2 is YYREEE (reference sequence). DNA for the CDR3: TGTGCCAGCAGCTTTGGCGGACTGCAGCAGTACTTC. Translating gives CASSFGGLQQYF.

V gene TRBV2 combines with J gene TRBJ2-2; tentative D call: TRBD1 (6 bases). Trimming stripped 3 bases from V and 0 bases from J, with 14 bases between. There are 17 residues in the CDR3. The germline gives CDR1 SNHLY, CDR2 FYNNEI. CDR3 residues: CASSDPSGAPNTGELFF. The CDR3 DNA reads TGTGCCAGCAGTGATCCCTCAGGGGCCCCGAACACCGGGGAGCTGTTTTTT.

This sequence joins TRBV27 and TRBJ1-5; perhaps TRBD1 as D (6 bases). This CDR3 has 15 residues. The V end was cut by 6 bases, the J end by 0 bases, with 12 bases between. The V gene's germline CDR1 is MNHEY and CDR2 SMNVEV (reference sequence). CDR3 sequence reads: CASSPDSYSNQPQHF. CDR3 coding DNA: TGTGCCAGCAGCCCGGACAGTTATAGCAATCAGCCCCAGCATTTT.

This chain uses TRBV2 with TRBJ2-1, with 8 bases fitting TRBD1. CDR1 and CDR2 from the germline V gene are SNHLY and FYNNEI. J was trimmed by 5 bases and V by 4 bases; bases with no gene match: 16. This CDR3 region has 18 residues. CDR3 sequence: CASSGSSYWTGSHNEQFF. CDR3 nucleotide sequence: TGTGCCAGCAGTGGATCGTCTTATTGGACAGGGTCTCACAATGAGCAGTTCTTC.

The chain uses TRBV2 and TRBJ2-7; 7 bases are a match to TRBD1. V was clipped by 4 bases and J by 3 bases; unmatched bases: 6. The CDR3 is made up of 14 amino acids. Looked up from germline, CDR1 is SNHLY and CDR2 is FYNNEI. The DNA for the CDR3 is TGTGCCAGCAGTGGACAGGGCTCTGACTACGAGCAGTACTTC. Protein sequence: CASSGQGSDYEQYF.

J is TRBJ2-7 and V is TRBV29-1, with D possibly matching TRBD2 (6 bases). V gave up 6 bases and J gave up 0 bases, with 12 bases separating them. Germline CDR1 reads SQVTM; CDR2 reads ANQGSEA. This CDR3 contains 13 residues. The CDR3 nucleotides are TGCAGCGTGGGGGGAACTGTCTCCTACGAGCAGTACTTC. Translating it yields CSVGGTVSYEQYF.

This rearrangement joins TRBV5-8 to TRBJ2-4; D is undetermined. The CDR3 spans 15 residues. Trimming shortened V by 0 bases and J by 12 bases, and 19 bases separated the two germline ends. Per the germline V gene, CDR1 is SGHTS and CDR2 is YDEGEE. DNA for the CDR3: TGTGCCAGCAGCTTGGGGCAGTCGATTGGAGTGGCTCAGTACTTC. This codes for CASSLGQSIGVAQYF. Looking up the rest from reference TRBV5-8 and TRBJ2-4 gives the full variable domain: EAGVTQSPTHLIKTRGQQATLRCSPISGHTSVYWYQQALGLGLQFLLWYDEGEERNRGNFPPRFSGRQFPNYSSELNVNALELEDSALYLCASSLGQSIGVAQYFGAGTRLSVL.

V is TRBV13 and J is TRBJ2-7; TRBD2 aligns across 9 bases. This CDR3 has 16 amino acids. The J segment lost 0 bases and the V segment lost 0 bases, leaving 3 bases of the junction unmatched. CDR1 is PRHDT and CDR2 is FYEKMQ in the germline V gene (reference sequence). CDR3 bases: TGTGCCAGCAGCTTAGGAGGCGGGAGGGACTCCTACGAGCAGTACTTC. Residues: CASSLGGGRDSYEQYF.

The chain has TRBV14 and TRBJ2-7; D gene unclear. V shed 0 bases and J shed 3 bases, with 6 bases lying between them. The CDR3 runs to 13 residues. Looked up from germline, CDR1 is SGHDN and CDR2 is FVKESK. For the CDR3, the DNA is TGTGCCAGCAGCCAAGATACCAGCTACGAGCAGTACTTC. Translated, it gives CASSQDTSYEQYF.

The CDR3, as DNA: TGCAGCGTTCTCGTGACAGAGAACACTGAAGCTTTCTTT. Translation gives CSVLVTENTEAFF. V and J are TRBV29-1 and TRBJ1-1, with D tentatively TRBD1 (5 bases). The CDR3 contains 13 residues. The V end was cut by 5 bases, the J end by 1 base, with 11 bases between. Germline CDR1 reads SQVTM; CDR2 reads ANQGSEA.

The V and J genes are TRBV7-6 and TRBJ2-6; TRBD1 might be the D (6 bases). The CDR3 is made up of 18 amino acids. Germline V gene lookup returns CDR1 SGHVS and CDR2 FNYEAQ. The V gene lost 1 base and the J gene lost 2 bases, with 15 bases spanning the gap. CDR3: CASSLERQRGTGANVLTF. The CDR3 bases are TGTGCCAGCAGCTTAGAGAGACAAAGGGGGACTGGGGCCAACGTCCTGACTTTC.

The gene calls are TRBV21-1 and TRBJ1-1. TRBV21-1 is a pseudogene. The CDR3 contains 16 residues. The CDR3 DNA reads TGTGCCAGCAGCAAAGATTTAGGGCCAGCGGCCACTGAAGCTTTCTTT. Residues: CASSKDLGPAATEAFF.

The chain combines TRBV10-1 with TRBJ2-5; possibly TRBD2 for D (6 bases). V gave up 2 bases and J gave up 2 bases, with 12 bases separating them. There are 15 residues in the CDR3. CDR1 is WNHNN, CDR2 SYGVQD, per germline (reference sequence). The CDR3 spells CASSEASSEQETQYF. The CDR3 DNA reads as TGCGCCAGCAGTGAGGCGTCTAGCGAACAAGAGACCCAGTACTTC.

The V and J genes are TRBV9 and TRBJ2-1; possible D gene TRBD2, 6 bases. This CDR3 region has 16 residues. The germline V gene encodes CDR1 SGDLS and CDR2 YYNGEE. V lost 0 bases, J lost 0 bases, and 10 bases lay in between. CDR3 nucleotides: TGTGCCAGCAGCGTAGGGAGGGACTCCTCCTACAATGAGCAGTTCTTC. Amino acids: CASSVGRDSSYNEQFF.

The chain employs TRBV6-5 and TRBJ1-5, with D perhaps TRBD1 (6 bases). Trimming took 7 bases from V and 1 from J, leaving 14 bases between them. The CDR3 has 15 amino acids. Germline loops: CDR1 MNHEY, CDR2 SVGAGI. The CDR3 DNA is TGTGCCAGCAAGCCACAGGGTGGGAGCAATCAGCCCCAGCATTTT. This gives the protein CASKPQGGSNQPQHF.

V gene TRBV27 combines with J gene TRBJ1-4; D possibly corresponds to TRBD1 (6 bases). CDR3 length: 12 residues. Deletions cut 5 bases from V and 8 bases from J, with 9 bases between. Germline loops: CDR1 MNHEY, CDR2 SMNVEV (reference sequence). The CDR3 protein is CASSPGGEKLFF. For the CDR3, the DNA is TGTGCCAGCAGTCCGGGGGGCGAAAAACTGTTTTTT.

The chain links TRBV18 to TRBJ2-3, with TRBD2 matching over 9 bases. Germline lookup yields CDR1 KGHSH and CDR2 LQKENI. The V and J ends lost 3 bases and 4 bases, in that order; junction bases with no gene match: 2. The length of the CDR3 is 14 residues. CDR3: CASSPSGSADTQYF. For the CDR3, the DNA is TGTGCCAGCTCACCTAGCGGGAGTGCAGATACGCAGTATTTT. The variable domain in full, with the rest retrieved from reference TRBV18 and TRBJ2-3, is NAGVMQNPRHLVRRRGQEARLRCSPMKGHSHVYWYRQLPEEGLKFMVYLQKENIIDESGMPKERFSAEFPKEGPSILRIQQVVRGDSAAYFCASSPSGSADTQYFGPGTRLTVL.

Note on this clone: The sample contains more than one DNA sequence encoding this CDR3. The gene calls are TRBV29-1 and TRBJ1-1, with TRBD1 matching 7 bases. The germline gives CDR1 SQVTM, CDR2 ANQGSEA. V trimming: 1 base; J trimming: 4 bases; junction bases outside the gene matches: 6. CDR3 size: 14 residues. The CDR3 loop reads CSVEGWAGGTEAFF. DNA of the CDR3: TGCAGCGTTGAAGGGTGGGCAGGGGGCACTGAAGCTTTCTTT.

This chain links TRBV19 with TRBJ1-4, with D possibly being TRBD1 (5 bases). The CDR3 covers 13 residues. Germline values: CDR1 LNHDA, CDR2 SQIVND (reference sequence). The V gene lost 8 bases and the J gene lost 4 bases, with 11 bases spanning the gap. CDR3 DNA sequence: TGTGCCAGTGCGACAGTCCTTAATGAAAAACTGTTTTTT. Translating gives CASATVLNEKLFF.

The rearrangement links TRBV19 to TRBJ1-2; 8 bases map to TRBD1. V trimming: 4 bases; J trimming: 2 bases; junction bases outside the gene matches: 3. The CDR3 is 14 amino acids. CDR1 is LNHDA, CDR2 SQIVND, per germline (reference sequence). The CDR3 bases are TGTGCCAGTAGTACCTCAGGGGGCAACTATGGCTACACCTTC. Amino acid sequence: CASSTSGGNYGYTF.